The 14 T cell receptor beta chains reported below all come from one sample, sequenced in a study of early T cells in non-severe SARS-CoV-2 infection. TCRdb redid the calling of the 5' RACE reads with MiXCR, one entry per CDR3 protein. The sample has tens of thousands of distinct CDR3 sequences; 5.3% are singletons. The specimen was whole blood. These receptors all stem from an adult who was a healthcare worker with PCR-confirmed SARS-CoV-2 infection or an uninfected control (not recorded which).

This clonotype was counted many times. V usage is TRBV28 and J usage is TRBJ2-1; possible D gene TRBD2, 5 bases. Trimming took 1 base from V and 3 from J, leaving 10 bases between them. Germline values: CDR1 MDHEN, CDR2 SYDVKM. The CDR3 has 15 residues. This chain's CDR3 is CASSLSVSDYNEQFF. In DNA form, the CDR3 reads TGTGCCAGCAGTTTATCGGTTAGCGACTACAATGAGCAGTTCTTC. Using reference TRBV28 and TRBJ2-1 for the parts outside the CDR3, the full variable domain is DVKVTQSSRYLVKRTGEKVFLECVQDMDHENMFWYRQDPGLGLRLIYFSYDVKMKEKGDIPEGYSVSREKKERFSLILESASTNQTSMYLCASSLSVSDYNEQFFGPGTRLTVL.

This clonotype was found many times. The gene calls are TRBV6-1 and TRBJ2-6; D may be TRBD1 (5 bases). V was cut by 6 bases and J by 0 bases, with 9 bases left in between. The CDR3 extends over 15 amino acids. Looked up from germline, CDR1 is MNHNS and CDR2 is SASEGT. CDR3 coding DNA: TGTGCCAGCAGAACAGGACACTCTGGGGCCAACGTCCTGACTTTC. It is translated as CASRTGHSGANVLTF.

This clonotype is medium-sized by share. The genes are TRBV10-1 and TRBJ2-1; 7 positions agree with TRBD1. CDR1 and CDR2 (germline): WNHNN, SYGVQD (reference sequence). V was pared by 4 bases and J by 2 bases, with 8 bases of the junction left unmatched. This CDR3 has 16 residues. The CDR3 DNA follows: TGCGCCAGCAGTGGTGGGACAGCCTTTCCCTACAATGAGCAGTTCTTC. It encodes CASSGGTAFPYNEQFF.

The table lists this clonotype with many counts. The genes are TRBV4-2 and TRBJ1-1; weak D call: TRBD1 (6 bases). Trimming left V 0 bases short and J 3 bases short, with 11 bases between. The CDR3 is 15 residues long. The germline V gene has CDR1 LGHNA and CDR2 YNFKEQ. CDR3 amino acids: CASSQDPGAYTEAFF. CDR3 in DNA: TGTGCCAGCAGCCAAGATCCGGGGGCGTACACTGAAGCTTTCTTT.

This clonotype was recorded many times. In DNA, the CDR3 is TGTGCCAGCAGCCCCCAATCGGGGGCAGATACGCAGTATTTT. This sequence encodes CASSPQSGADTQYF. The chain employs TRBV9 and TRBJ2-3, with D possibly matching TRBD2 (6 bases). Germline V gene data show CDR1 as SGDLS and CDR2 as YYNGEE. The CDR3 extends over 14 amino acids. Trimming removed 4 bases from V and 4 bases from J, with 13 bases in between.

This clonotype has ten or more counts. This chain connects TRBV5-6 to TRBJ2-2; 9 bases are shared with TRBD1. Germline CDR1 reads SGHDT; CDR2 reads YYEEEE. Unmatched junction bases numbered 7, after V lost 6 bases and J lost 7 bases. CDR3 length equals 14 residues. CDR3 protein: CASNEQGAIGELFF. The CDR3 DNA sequence: TGTGCCAGCAATGAACAGGGGGCGATCGGGGAGCTGTTTTTT.

Many counts were recorded for this clonotype. The chain links TRBV20-1 to TRBJ2-7, with D tentatively TRBD1 or TRBD2 (5 bases each). The CDR3 has 15 amino acids. Germline V lookup: CDR1 DFQATT, CDR2 SNEGSKA (reference sequence). V lost 2 bases, J lost 6 bases, and 20 bases lay in between. CDR3 protein: CSARTVAGSLLEQYF. Here the CDR3 DNA reads TGCAGTGCTAGAACGGTGGCAGGGAGTCTTCTCGAGCAGTACTTC.

This clonotype was recorded many times. V is TRBV5-1 and J is TRBJ2-1; 7 bases are a match to TRBD1. The CDR3 has 16 amino acids. V gave up 5 bases and J gave up 3 bases; unmatched junction bases: 11. Germline lookup yields CDR1 SGHRS and CDR2 YFSETQ. The CDR3 protein is CASRLNLQGDYNEQFF. CDR3 in DNA: TGCGCCAGCAGACTTAACCTCCAGGGGGACTACAATGAGCAGTTCTTC.

There are many counts of this clonotype. The chain couples TRBV11-2 to TRBJ1-1, with D perhaps TRBD1 (5 bases). CDR1 and CDR2 from the germline V gene are SGHAT and FQNNGV. This CDR3 is 18 amino acids long. Trimming took off 1 base at V and 0 bases at J, with 18 bases between the two ends. CDR3 DNA: TGTGCCAGCAGCTTAGGAACCATTTTGGGACGCTTGAACACTGAAGCTTTCTTT. Residues: CASSLGTILGRLNTEAFF.

This clonotype showed up many times. V gene TRBV3-1 combines with J gene TRBJ1-1; the D is unclear. The germline CDR1 and CDR2 sequences are LGHDT and YNNKEL (reference sequence). The CDR3 is 12 amino acids. Trimming cost V 0 bases and J 7 bases, with 6 bases left between them. In DNA, the CDR3 is TGTGCCAGCAGCCAAGATAGATATGAAGCTTTCTTT. Protein sequence: CASSQDRYEAFF. Full variable domain (missing parts from reference TRBV3-1 and TRBJ1-1): DTAVSQTPKYLVTQMGNDKSIKCEQNLGHDTMYWYKQDSKKFLKIMFSYNNKELIINETVPNRFSPKSPDKAHLNLHINSLELGDSAVYFCASSQDRYEAFFGQGTRLTVV.

In this sample, this clonotype turned up many times. The V and J genes are TRBV7-9 and TRBJ2-5; D gene uncertain. There are 12 residues in the CDR3. V was clipped by 9 bases and J by 0 bases, with 8 bases between them. CDR1 is SEHNR and CDR2 is FQNEAQ in the germline V gene (reference sequence). CDR3 DNA: TGTGCCAGTAAACAGTACCAAGAGACCCAGTACTTC. Its protein product is CASKQYQETQYF.

The chain recombines TRBV3-1 with TRBJ2-5; tentative D call: TRBD1 (5 bases). V was cut by 0 bases and J by 9 bases, with 14 bases left in between. The CDR3 consists of 14 residues. Germline lookup yields CDR1 LGHDT and CDR2 YNNKEL (reference sequence). In DNA form, the CDR3 reads TGTGCCAGCAGCCAAGATCTCACGGGCAGGGCCCAGTACTTC. It translates to CASSQDLTGRAQYF.

This clonotype was seen more than once but under ten times. The gene calls are TRBV4-1 and TRBJ2-5, with TRBD2 matching 8 bases. V lost 11 bases to trimming and J lost 1 base; unmatched junction nucleotides: 6. The CDR3 sequence is 13 residues long. CDR1 and CDR2 (germline): MGHRA, YSYEKL. CDR3 sequence reads: CAAGRGGQETQYF. The CDR3 region has the DNA TGCGCCGCAGGCCGGGGGGGCCAAGAGACCCAGTACTTC.

This clonotype was recorded many times. The chain is built from TRBV7-3 and TRBJ2-3, with TRBD2 as a possible D gene (6 bases). CDR3 length: 14 amino acids. Trimming left V 4 bases short and J 2 bases short, with 10 bases between. In germline, CDR1 is SGHTA, CDR2 FQGTGA. The CDR3 region is CASSSRDSTDTQYF. The DNA of the CDR3 is TGTGCCAGCAGCTCCCGGGACTCCACAGATACGCAGTATTTT.